This T cell receptor (beta chain) was observed in a study of control samples from healthy donors and cancer patients. Between the trimmed V and J ends, which lost 5 bases and 5 bases, there was a span of 10 bases. Germline-derived CDR1 and CDR2 are KGHDR and SFDVKD. This CDR3 comprises 13 residues. The data were produced by immunoSEQ multiplex PCR, yet TCRdb's version contains in-frame clones alone and is incomplete. The profile shows about 120,000 clones, roughly 88% of them singletons. V usage is TRBV24-1 and J usage is TRBJ2-3; no reliable D call. Sequencing input: blood. This TCR came from a man aged 40-49 years in good health. The CDR3 bases are TGTGCCACCAGTGTAGGGTGGGGAGATACGCAGTATTTT. Amino acid sequence: CATSVGWGDTQYF.